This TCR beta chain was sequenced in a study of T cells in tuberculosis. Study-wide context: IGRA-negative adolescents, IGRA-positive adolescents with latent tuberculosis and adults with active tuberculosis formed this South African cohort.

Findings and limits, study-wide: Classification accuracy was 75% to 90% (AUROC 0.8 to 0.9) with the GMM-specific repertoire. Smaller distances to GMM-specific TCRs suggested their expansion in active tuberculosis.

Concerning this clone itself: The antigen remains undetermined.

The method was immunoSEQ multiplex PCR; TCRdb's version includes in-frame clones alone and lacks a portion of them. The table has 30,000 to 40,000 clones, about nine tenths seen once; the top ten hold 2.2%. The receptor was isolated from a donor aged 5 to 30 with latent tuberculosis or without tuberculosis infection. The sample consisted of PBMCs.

The CDR3 DNA is TGTGCCAGCAGGTTAAGACTAGCGGGCCAAGAGACCCAGTACTTC. Its translation: CASRLRLAGQETQYF. This rearrangement joins TRBV7-2 to TRBJ2-5; TRBD2 matches at 10 bases. Germline assignment: CDR1 SGHTA and CDR2 FQGNSA. The V and J ends lost 6 bases and 1 base, in that order; junction bases with no gene match: 5. The CDR3 is 15 residues long.